The 28 T cell receptor beta chains given below trace back to one sample, sequenced in a study of T cell responses to AZD1222 COVID-19 vaccine. TCRdb keeps only in-frame clones here, not all; method: immunoSEQ multiplex PCR. This table has 120,000 or so clones, about nine tenths appearing once. The source material was peripheral blood, sampled on day 0 of AZD1222 vaccination. These receptors came from an adult in good health.

This clone has more than one count but fewer than ten. The chain couples TRBV28 to TRBJ1-1; the match to TRBD1 covers 8 bases. The germline V gene has CDR1 MDHEN and CDR2 SYDVKM. The V and J ends lost 4 bases and 4 bases, in that order; junction bases with no gene match: 5. This CDR3 spans 14 amino acids. CDR3 DNA: TGTGCCAGCAGTTCCGGACAGGGAACCACTGAAGCTTTCTTT. Amino acids: CASSSGQGTTEAFF.

The V gene is TRBV7-8, the J gene TRBJ2-7; D perhaps matches TRBD2 (5 bases). The CDR3 consists of 14 residues. The germline V gene has CDR1 SGHVS and CDR2 FQNEAQ. V lost 4 bases to trimming and J lost 1 base, with 11 bases between them. The CDR3 reads CASSSRRGSYEQYF. The DNA for the CDR3 is TGTGCCAGCAGCTCCCGCCGGGGTTCCTACGAGCAGTACTTC.

The chain employs TRBV6-6 and TRBJ2-2, with 11 bases lining up with TRBD1. J was trimmed by 5 bases and V by 6 bases; bases with no gene match: 5. Germline V lookup: CDR1 MNHNY, CDR2 SVGAGI (reference sequence). The CDR3 length is 15 residues. The CDR3 sequence is CASRSGQGATGELFF. The CDR3 DNA sequence: TGTGCCAGCAGAAGCGGACAGGGGGCTACCGGGGAGCTGTTTTTT.

This rearrangement joins TRBV6-4 to TRBJ2-1; TRBD2 agrees at 7 bases. Germline V gene lookup returns CDR1 MRHNA and CDR2 SNTAGT. This CDR3 spans 14 amino acids. Trimming removed 4 bases from V and 2 bases from J; junction bases left unmatched: 2. CDR3 residues: CASSAGLAYNEQFF. DNA for the CDR3: TGTGCCAGCAGTGCTGGACTAGCCTACAATGAGCAGTTCTTC.

The V call is TRBV30, the J call TRBJ1-2; 9 bases align to TRBD1. CDR3 length equals 17 residues. The V gene's germline CDR1 is GTSNPN and CDR2 SVGIG (reference sequence). V was pared by 4 bases and J by 1 base, with 13 bases of the junction left unmatched. Here the CDR3 reads CAWNIITGGARNYGYTF. DNA of the CDR3: TGTGCCTGGAATATCATTACAGGGGGCGCGCGTAACTATGGCTACACCTTC.

This chain connects TRBV19 to TRBJ2-7, with D possibly TRBD2 on 5 matching bases. The ends were cut back, 1 base at V and 0 bases at J, with 13 bases in the middle. The CDR3 runs to 16 residues. Germline V gives CDR1 LNHDA, CDR2 SQIVND (reference sequence). CDR3: CASSIGAGLPSYEQYF. In nucleotides, the CDR3 is TGTGCCAGTAGTATAGGTGCGGGCTTACCCTCCTACGAGCAGTACTTC.

The V gene is TRBV9, the J gene TRBJ1-2; 9 bases match TRBD1. Looked up from germline, CDR1 is SGDLS and CDR2 is YYNGEE. The CDR3 consists of 14 residues. V trimming: 4 bases; J trimming: 8 bases; junction bases outside the gene matches: 9. The CDR3 protein is CASSLDWTGDGYTF. The CDR3 nucleotides read TGTGCCAGCAGCCTCGATTGGACAGGGGACGGCTACACCTTC.

J is TRBJ2-1 and V is TRBV2; D possibly corresponds to TRBD1 (5 bases). Between the trimmed V and J ends, which lost 0 bases and 2 bases, there was a span of 11 bases. Per germline, CDR1 SNHLY and CDR2 FYNNEI. This CDR3 region has 16 residues. The CDR3 nucleotides read TGTGCCAGCAGTGAAGCGGGCAGGGTCCCCTACAATGAGCAGTTCTTC. It codes for CASSEAGRVPYNEQFF.

V usage is TRBV30 and J usage is TRBJ1-6; no firm D call. Trimming took 2 bases from V and 7 from J, leaving 9 bases between them. The CDR3 sequence is 13 residues long. Per the germline V gene, CDR1 is GTSNPN and CDR2 is SVGIG (reference sequence). CDR3 sequence (DNA): TGTGCCTGGAGTTCAACAGAAAATTCACCCCTCCACTTT. Its protein is CAWSSTENSPLHF.

This chain joins TRBV6-1 and TRBJ1-1, with 7 nucleotides matching TRBD1. Germline V gene sequence: CDR1 MNHNS, CDR2 SASEGT. Germline trimming cut 3 bases from V and 0 bases from J; bases unmatched to any gene: 10. This CDR3 has 17 amino acids. The CDR3 DNA follows: TGTGCCAGCAGTGACCAGATGACAGGGCGGCTGAACACTGAAGCTTTCTTT. Protein sequence: CASSDQMTGRLNTEAFF.

This rearrangement joins TRBV21-1 to TRBJ1-4; the tabulated D call, TRBD1, remains unverified against the DNA. TRBV21-1 is an annotated pseudogene. CDR3 length: 14 residues. CDR3 bases: TGTGCCAGCAGCGAACAAGGACATAATGAAAAACTGTTTTTT. The encoded protein is CASSEQGHNEKLFF.

This clone was counted once. The CDR3 sequence: CASSPEGGFESNQPQHF. The CDR3 DNA reads TGTGCCAGCAGCCCGGAGGGAGGCTTTGAAAGCAATCAGCCCCAGCATTTT. V usage is TRBV9 and J usage is TRBJ1-5; D unresolved. CDR1 SGDLS and CDR2 YYNGEE come from the germline V gene. V shed 4 bases and J shed 1 base, with 18 bases lying between them. This CDR3 contains 17 residues.

The CDR3 here is CASSLISGGTDTQYF. CDR3 DNA: TGCGCCAGCAGCTTGATTAGCGGGGGCACAGATACGCAGTATTTT. The chain uses TRBV5-1 and TRBJ2-3; TRBD2 matches at 8 bases. Germline V gives CDR1 SGHRS, CDR2 YFSETQ. CDR3 length equals 15 residues. Unmatched junction bases numbered 2, after V lost 1 base and J lost 1 base.

The CDR3, as DNA: TGTGCCAGTAGTATCGAGGGCCGCTCTGGAAACACCATATATTTT. Protein: CASSIEGRSGNTIYF. The chain has TRBV19 and TRBJ1-3; D is unclear. This CDR3 region has 15 residues. V gave up 3 bases and J gave up 0 bases, with 9 bases separating them. The germline V gene has CDR1 LNHDA and CDR2 SQIVND (reference sequence).

The chain joins TRBV6-5 to TRBJ1-2, with no clear D. In germline, CDR1 is MNHEY, CDR2 SVGAGI. The CDR3 is 12 amino acids. The germline V and J ends were trimmed by 9 bases and 4 bases, with 12 bases remaining between them. The CDR3 DNA sequence: TGTGCCAGTAAGGCGAGAATCTATGGCTACACCTTC. Residues: CASKARIYGYTF.

This clone was observed a single time. The rearrangement joins TRBV5-7 to TRBJ2-7; 8 bases match TRBD1. TRBV5-7 is sorted into the ORF group, with uncertain function. V lost 4 bases, J lost 6 bases, and 9 bases stayed unmatched. The CDR3 length is 14 residues. CDR3 bases: TGTGCCAGCAGCGCCCGGACAGGGTTGGGCGAGCAGTACTTC. The encoded protein is CASSARTGLGEQYF.

CDR3 DNA: TGTGCCAGCAGTACGGGACAGGGAGCGAACACTGAAGCTTTCTTT. It translates to CASSTGQGANTEAFF. V gene TRBV6-5 combines with J gene TRBJ1-1; the match to TRBD1 covers 9 bases. Trimming at V came to 5 bases and at J to 1 base, leaving 5 bases not matched to a gene. The CDR3 is made up of 15 amino acids. Per germline, CDR1 MNHEY and CDR2 SVGAGI.

This sequence joins TRBV30 and TRBJ1-6, with D maybe TRBD1 (5 bases). Trimming removed 2 bases from V and 4 bases from J, with 9 bases in between. Germline CDR1 and CDR2: GTSNPN and SVGIG (reference sequence). This CDR3 region has 14 residues. The CDR3 sequence is CAWSTGPYNSPLHF. CDR3 DNA: TGTGCCTGGAGTACAGGTCCATATAATTCACCCCTCCACTTT.

CDR3 loop: CASSSLTRDTYEQYF. The CDR3 coding sequence is TGTGCCAGCAGTTCCCTTACCAGGGATACCTACGAGCAGTACTTC. The chain has TRBV6-2 or TRBV6-3 and TRBJ2-7; D may be TRBD1 (5 bases). Germline lookup yields CDR1 MNHEY and CDR2 SVGEGT. Trimming removed 4 bases at V and 2 bases at J, with 15 bases between. The CDR3 runs to 15 residues.

This clone showed up just a few times. The CDR3 DNA is TGCGCCAGCAGCCAAGTACTCATCTCGGAGGGAAACACCATATATTTT. As protein: CASSQVLISEGNTIYF. This chain connects TRBV4-1 to TRBJ1-3, with unresolved D. Per the germline V gene, CDR1 is MGHRA and CDR2 is YSYEKL. This CDR3 spans 16 amino acids. Trimming removed 1 base from V and 4 bases from J, with 14 bases in between.

The chain employs TRBV14 and TRBJ1-2; D not resolved. Per the germline V gene, CDR1 is SGHDN and CDR2 is FVKESK. The CDR3 runs 13 residues. Trimming shortened V by 0 bases and J by 4 bases, and 6 bases separated the two germline ends. This CDR3 reads CASSQDTRYGYTF. The CDR3 region has the DNA TGTGCCAGCAGCCAAGATACCCGCTATGGCTACACCTTC. Filled out from reference TRBV14 and TRBJ1-2, the complete variable domain reads EAGVTQFPSHSVIEKGQTVTLRCDPISGHDNLYWYRRVMGKEIKFLLHFVKESKQDESGMPNNRFLAERTGGTYSTLKVQPAELEDSGVYFCASSQDTRYGYTFGSGTRLTVV.

The chain combines TRBV19 with TRBJ1-4; maybe TRBD1 (5 bases). The CDR3 spans 16 residues. The V gene lost 4 bases and the J gene lost 8 bases, with 20 bases spanning the gap. Germline V gene lookup returns CDR1 LNHDA and CDR2 SQIVND (reference sequence). The CDR3: CASSTVQFSKGEKLFF. In DNA form, the CDR3 reads TGTGCCAGTAGTACCGTACAATTTTCGAAGGGGGAAAAACTGTTTTTT.

This sequence joins TRBV19 and TRBJ2-7; D possibly corresponds to TRBD2 (6 bases). CDR3 length: 15 amino acids. Germline lookup yields CDR1 LNHDA and CDR2 SQIVND (reference sequence). V was shortened by 1 base and J by 3 bases, with 13 bases between the two germline ends. The CDR3 nucleotides are TGTGCCAGTAGTATAGGTAGCGGCTTTCGCTACGAGCAGTACTTC. Encoded protein: CASSIGSGFRYEQYF.

The chain uses TRBV7-2 and TRBJ1-5; D may be TRBD1 (6 bases). Germline V gives CDR1 SGHTA, CDR2 FQGNSA. CDR3 length: 13 residues. Trimming took off 5 bases at V and 4 bases at J, with 9 bases between the two ends. CDR3 nucleotide sequence: TGTGCCAGCAGCGCCCAGGGGAATCAGCCCCAGCATTTT. This encodes CASSAQGNQPQHF.

The chain combines TRBV6-5 with TRBJ2-7; TRBD2 matches at 7 bases. The J segment lost 7 bases and the V segment lost 3 bases, leaving 9 bases of the junction unmatched. The germline gives CDR1 MNHEY, CDR2 SVGAGI. The CDR3 length is 14 residues. CDR3 sequence (DNA): TGTGCCAGCAGTTATTCAGGCTCCGGGGGGGAGCAGTACTTC. It yields the protein CASSYSGSGGEQYF.

V is TRBV4-1 and J is TRBJ1-2; D is ambiguous. The germline CDR1 and CDR2 sequences are MGHRA and YSYEKL. The CDR3 loop spans 14 amino acids. The germline V and J ends were trimmed by 5 bases and 7 bases, with 17 bases remaining between them. The CDR3 bases are TGCGCCAGCAGCACGGGAGGTGGGCGCATTGGCTACACCTTC. Its translation: CASSTGGGRIGYTF.

DNA of the CDR3: TGTGCCAGCACTTCTGGACAGGGGGCTGGAAACACCATATATTTT. This gives the protein CASTSGQGAGNTIYF. The chain carries TRBV2 and TRBJ1-3; 10 bases line up with TRBD1. This CDR3 has 15 amino acids. J lost 2 bases, V lost 7 bases, and 5 bases had no gene match. CDR1 and CDR2 from the germline V gene are SNHLY and FYNNEI.

The rearrangement links TRBV5-4 to TRBJ1-5; 7 nucleotides agree with TRBD1. This CDR3 comprises 19 residues. Germline CDR1 is SGHNT and CDR2 is YYREEE (reference sequence). V lost 4 bases to trimming and J lost 1 base; unmatched junction nucleotides: 17. The CDR3 coding sequence is TGTGCCAGCAGCCCCCTCTCGGACAGGCGAGATATGAGCAATCAGCCCCAGCATTTT. It specifies CASSPLSDRRDMSNQPQHF.